The TCR beta chain under discussion was sequenced for a study of cytotoxic CD8 clonotypes in ibrutinib-treated CLL. Study-level background: The group held roughly twelve relapsed/refractory and roughly 15 treatment-naive patients, with roughly 17 IGHV unmutated. The study's findings and limits: Public clonotypes were uncommon and contracted or stayed stable on treatment. At ibrutinib response, clonality increased, and at progression it declined back toward baseline. Baseline levels of clonality went above those of age-matched healthy donors and moved with circulating CD8+ T-cell counts.

The data were produced by immunoSEQ multiplex PCR, yet TCRdb's version contains in-frame clones alone and is incomplete. The repertoire holds about 300,000 clones, with approximately 76% as singletons. A remark on this clone: Its antigen is currently unknown.

The sequencing used PBMCs, collected at disease progression, from a patient treated with ibrutinib. The receptor was isolated from a human donor with chronic lymphocytic leukemia.

The CDR3 bases are TGCGCCAGCAGCCAAGTATTGACTCGGGGGGACGAGCAGTACTTC. It specifies CASSQVLTRGDEQYF. The chain uses TRBV4-1 and TRBJ2-7; 7 nucleotides align to TRBD2. The CDR3 has 15 amino acids. The ends lost 1 base at V and 5 bases at J; junction bases unmatched: 8. Germline values: CDR1 MGHRA, CDR2 YSYEKL.